The 3 T cell receptor beta chains below come from one sample, sequenced in a study of OX40 agonist ivuxolimab in advanced cancers. Libraries were prepared by immunoSEQ multiplex PCR; TCRdb keeps only in-frame clonotypes and omits some of them. Of around 40,000 clones in the sample, approximately 86% were seen once. Source: CD4+ or CD8+ T cells sorted from blood, taken in a trial of the OX40 agonist ivuxolimab. The source is an adult with an advanced solid tumor such as melanoma, head and neck, liver or kidney cancer.

The chain couples TRBV27 to TRBJ2-5, with 7 nucleotides matching TRBD2. The CDR3 consists of 15 residues. V lost 5 bases, J lost 0 bases, and 6 bases stayed unmatched. Per the germline V gene, CDR1 is MNHEY and CDR2 is SMNVEV (reference sequence). The CDR3 loop reads CASSRWAGDQETQYF. The CDR3, as DNA: TGTGCCAGCAGTAGGTGGGCGGGAGACCAAGAGACCCAGTACTTC.

The chain joins TRBV28 to TRBJ1-1, with D uncertain. Germline V lookup: CDR1 MDHEN, CDR2 SYDVKM. Deletions cut 7 bases from V and 1 base from J, with 10 bases between. The CDR3 length is 13 residues. CDR3 DNA: TGTGCCAGCACCTGGGGAGAGAACACTGAAGCTTTCTTT. Protein product: CASTWGENTEAFF.

The rearrangement links TRBV7-2 to TRBJ1-1, with D perhaps TRBD1 (5 bases). Germline CDR1 and CDR2: SGHTA and FQGNSA. Between the trimmed V and J ends, which lost 1 base and 0 bases, there was a span of 12 bases. CDR3 length equals 16 residues. In nucleotides, the CDR3 is TGTGCCAGCAGCTTAGGAAATTCAGGGTTGAACACTGAAGCTTTCTTT. This encodes CASSLGNSGLNTEAFF.